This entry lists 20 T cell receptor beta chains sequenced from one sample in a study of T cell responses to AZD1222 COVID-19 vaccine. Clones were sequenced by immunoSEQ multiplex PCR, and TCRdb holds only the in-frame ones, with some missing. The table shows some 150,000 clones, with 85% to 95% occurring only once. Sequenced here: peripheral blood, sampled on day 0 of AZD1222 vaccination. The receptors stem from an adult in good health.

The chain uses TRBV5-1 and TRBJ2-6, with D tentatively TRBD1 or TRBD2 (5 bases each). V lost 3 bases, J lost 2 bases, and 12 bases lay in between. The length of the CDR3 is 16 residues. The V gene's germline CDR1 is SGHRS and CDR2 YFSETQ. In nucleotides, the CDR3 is TGCGCCAGCAGCTCTGACATGGGGGCTGGGGCCAACGTCCTGACTTTC. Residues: CASSSDMGAGANVLTF.

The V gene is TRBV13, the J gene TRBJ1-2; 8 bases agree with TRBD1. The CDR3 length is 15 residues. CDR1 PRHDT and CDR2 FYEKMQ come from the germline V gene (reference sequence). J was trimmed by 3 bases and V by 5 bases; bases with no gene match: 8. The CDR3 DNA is TGTGCCAGCAGCCTTAGGGACAGGCGGCACTATGGCTACACCTTC. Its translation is CASSLRDRRHYGYTF.

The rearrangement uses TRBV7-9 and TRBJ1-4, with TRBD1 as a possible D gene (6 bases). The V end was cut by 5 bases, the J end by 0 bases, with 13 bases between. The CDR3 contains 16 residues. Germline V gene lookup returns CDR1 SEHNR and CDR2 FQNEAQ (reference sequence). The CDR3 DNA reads TGTGCCAGCAGCCCCCGGACAGTTTCAACTAATGAAAAACTGTTTTTT. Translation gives CASSPRTVSTNEKLFF.

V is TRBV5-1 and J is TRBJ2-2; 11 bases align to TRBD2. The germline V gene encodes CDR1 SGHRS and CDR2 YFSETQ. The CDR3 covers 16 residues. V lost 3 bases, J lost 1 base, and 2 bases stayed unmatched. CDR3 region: CASSSGLAGNTGELFF. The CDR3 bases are TGCGCCAGCAGCTCAGGACTAGCGGGGAACACCGGGGAGCTGTTTTTT.

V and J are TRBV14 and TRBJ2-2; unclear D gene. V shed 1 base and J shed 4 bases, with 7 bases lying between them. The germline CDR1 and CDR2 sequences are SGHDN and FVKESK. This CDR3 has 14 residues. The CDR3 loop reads CASSQVSITGELFF. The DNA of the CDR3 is TGTGCCAGCAGCCAAGTTTCGATCACCGGGGAGCTGTTTTTT.

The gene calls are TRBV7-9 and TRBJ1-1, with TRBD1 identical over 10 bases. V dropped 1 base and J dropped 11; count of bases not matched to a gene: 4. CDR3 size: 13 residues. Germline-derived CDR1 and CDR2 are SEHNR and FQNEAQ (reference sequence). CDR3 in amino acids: CASSLDGTGVAFF. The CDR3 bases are TGTGCCAGCAGCTTAGATGGGACAGGGGTCGCTTTCTTT. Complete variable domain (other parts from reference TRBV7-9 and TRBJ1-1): DTGVSQNPRHKITKRGQNVTFRCDPISEHNRLYWYRQTLGQGPEFLTYFQNEAQLEKSRLLSDRFSAERPKGSFSTLEIQRTEQGDSAMYLCASSLDGTGVAFFGQGTRLTVV.

The CDR3 region has the DNA TGTGCCAGCAAGCGGGACCGCTCTCGTGAGCAGTACTTC. Its protein is CASKRDRSREQYF. J is TRBJ2-7 and V is TRBV2, with 7 bases identical to TRBD2. This CDR3 has 13 amino acids. Losses at the gene ends were 7 bases for V and 7 bases for J; bases not matched to a gene: 10. The V gene's germline CDR1 is SNHLY and CDR2 FYNNEI. Supplemented by reference TRBV2 and TRBJ2-7, the full variable domain reads EPEVTQTPSHQVTQMGQEVILRCVPISNHLYFYWYRQILGQKVEFLVSFYNNEISEKSEIFDDQFSVERPDGSNFTLKIRSTKLEDSAMYFCASKRDRSREQYFGPGTRLTVT.

The CDR3 is CASSQGFYGYTF. The CDR3 DNA is TGTGCCAGCAGCCAGGGATTCTATGGCTACACCTTC. The gene calls are TRBV3-1 (or the pseudogene TRBV3-2) and TRBJ1-2; D unclear. Germline V gene data show CDR1 as LGHDT and CDR2 as YNNKEL (reference sequence). CDR3 length: 12 amino acids. The V end lost 3 bases, the J end lost 4 bases, and 6 bases lay between the germline ends.

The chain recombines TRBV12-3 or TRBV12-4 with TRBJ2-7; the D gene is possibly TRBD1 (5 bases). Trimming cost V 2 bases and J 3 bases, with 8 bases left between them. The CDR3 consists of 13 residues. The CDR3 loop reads CASSLRQSYEQYF. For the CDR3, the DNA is TGTGCCAGCAGTTTAAGACAGAGCTACGAGCAGTACTTC.

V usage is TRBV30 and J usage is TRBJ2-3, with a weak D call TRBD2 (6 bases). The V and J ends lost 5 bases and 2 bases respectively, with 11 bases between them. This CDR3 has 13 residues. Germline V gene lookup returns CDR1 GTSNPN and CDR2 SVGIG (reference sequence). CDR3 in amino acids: CAWGGYVTDTQYF. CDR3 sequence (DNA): TGTGCCTGGGGGGGGTATGTCACAGATACGCAGTATTTT.

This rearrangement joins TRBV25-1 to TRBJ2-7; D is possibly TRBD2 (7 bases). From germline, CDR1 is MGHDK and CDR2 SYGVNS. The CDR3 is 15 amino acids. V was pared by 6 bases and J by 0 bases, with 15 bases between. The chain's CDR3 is CASRIARGRSYEQYF. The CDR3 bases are TGTGCCAGCAGGATTGCGCGGGGGCGCTCCTACGAGCAGTACTTC.

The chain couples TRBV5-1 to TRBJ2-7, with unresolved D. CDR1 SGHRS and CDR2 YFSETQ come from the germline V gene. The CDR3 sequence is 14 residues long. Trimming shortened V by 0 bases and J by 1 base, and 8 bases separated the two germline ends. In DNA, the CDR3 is TGCGCCAGCAGCTTGGCGGGCATTTCCTACGAGCAGTACTTC. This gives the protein CASSLAGISYEQYF.

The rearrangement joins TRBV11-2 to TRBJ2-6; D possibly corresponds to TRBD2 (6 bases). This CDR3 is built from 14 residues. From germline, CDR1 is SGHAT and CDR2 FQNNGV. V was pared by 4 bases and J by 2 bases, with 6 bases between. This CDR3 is CASSWGAGANVLTF. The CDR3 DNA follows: TGTGCCAGCAGCTGGGGGGCTGGGGCCAACGTCCTGACTTTC.

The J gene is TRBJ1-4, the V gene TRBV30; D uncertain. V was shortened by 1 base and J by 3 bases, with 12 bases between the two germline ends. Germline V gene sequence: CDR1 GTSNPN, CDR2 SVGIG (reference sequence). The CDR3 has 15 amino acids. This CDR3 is CAWSGPGGANEKLFF. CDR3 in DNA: TGTGCCTGGAGTGGACCAGGCGGAGCTAATGAAAAACTGTTTTTT.

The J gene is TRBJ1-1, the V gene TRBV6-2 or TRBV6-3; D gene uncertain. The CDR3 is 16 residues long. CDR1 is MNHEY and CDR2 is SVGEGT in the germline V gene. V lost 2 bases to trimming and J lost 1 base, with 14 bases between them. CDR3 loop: CASSYATEEWNTEAFF. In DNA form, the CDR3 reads TGTGCCAGCAGTTACGCGACGGAGGAATGGAACACTGAAGCTTTCTTT.

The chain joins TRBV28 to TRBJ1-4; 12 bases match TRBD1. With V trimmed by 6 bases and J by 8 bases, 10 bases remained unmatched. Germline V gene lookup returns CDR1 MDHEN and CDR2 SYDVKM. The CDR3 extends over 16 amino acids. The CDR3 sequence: CASSPGTGGNGEKLFF. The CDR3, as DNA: TGTGCCAGCAGCCCTGGGACAGGGGGCAATGGGGAAAAACTGTTTTTT.

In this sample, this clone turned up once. The CDR3 region is CASSLGHYEQYF. For the CDR3, the DNA is TGTGCCAGCAGTCTGGGGCACTACGAGCAGTACTTC. The chain combines TRBV13 with TRBJ2-7, with D maybe TRBD1 (5 bases). Germline V lookup: CDR1 PRHDT, CDR2 FYEKMQ (reference sequence). Trimming removed 6 bases from V and 3 bases from J, with 9 bases in between. The CDR3 sequence is 12 residues long.

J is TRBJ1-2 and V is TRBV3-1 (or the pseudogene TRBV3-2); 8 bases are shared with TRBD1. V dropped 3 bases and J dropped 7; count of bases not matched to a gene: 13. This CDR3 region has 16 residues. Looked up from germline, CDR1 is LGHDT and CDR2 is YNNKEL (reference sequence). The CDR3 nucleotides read TGTGCCAGCAGCCAGAATCGCGGACAGGGTCATAGTGGCTACACCTTC. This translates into CASSQNRGQGHSGYTF.

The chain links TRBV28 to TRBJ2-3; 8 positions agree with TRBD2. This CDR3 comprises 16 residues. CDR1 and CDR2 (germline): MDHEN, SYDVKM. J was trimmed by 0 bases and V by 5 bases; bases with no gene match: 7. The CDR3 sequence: CASSPHPSGSTDTQYF. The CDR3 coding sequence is TGTGCCAGCAGTCCCCATCCTAGCGGGAGCACAGATACGCAGTATTTT.

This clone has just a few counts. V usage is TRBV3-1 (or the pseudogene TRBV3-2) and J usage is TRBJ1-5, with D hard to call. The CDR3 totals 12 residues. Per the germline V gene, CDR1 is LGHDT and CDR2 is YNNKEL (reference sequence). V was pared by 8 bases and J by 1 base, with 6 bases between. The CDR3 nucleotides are TGTGCCAGCGGTGGGAGCAATCAGCCCCAGCATTTT. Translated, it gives CASGGSNQPQHF.